These T cell receptor beta chains were read from a single sample in a study of shared clonotypes between healthy human individuals. TCRdb's table, derived via immunoSEQ multiplex PCR, lists solely in-frame clones and lacks some. The table shows about half a million clones, with around 75% occurring only once. The sequenced material came from PBMCs. The receptors originated from a woman aged 40 to 50 in good health. Some clones in this sample may be carry-over from other donors' samples. Each CDR3 is given with its conserved first and last residue. The D gene is left open where the match is weak. Clone size is stated in some rows and not others, as once, few, many or a class when expanded.

d_gene: TRBD1; j_gene: TRBJ2-2; abundance: -; v_gene: TRBV7-3; CDR3nt: TGTGCCAGCAGCTTGGACAGGGCGGGCGGGGAGCTGTTTTTT; CDR3aa: CASSLDRAGGELFF
d_gene: -; j_gene: TRBJ1-1; abundance: -; v_gene: TRBV2; CDR3nt: TGTGCCAGCCACCGTGGGTACACTGAAGCTTTCTTT; CDR3aa: CASHRGYTEAFF
d_gene: TRBD1; j_gene: TRBJ2-7; abundance: -; v_gene: TRBV14; CDR3nt: TGTGCCAGCAGCCCCCATTCTGGGACAGGGGGATCAGGGCAGTACTTC; CDR3aa: CASSPHSGTGGSGQYF
d_gene: -; j_gene: TRBJ2-6; abundance: -; v_gene: TRBV4-3; CDR3nt: TGCGCCAGCAGCCTCGGCCCGACTTCTGGGGCCAACGTCCTGACTTTC; CDR3aa: CASSLGPTSGANVLTF
d_gene: -; j_gene: TRBJ1-1; abundance: -; v_gene: TRBV5-1; CDR3nt: TGCGCCAGCAGCTTGGGGCACACTGAAGCTTTCTTT; CDR3aa: CASSLGHTEAFF
d_gene: TRBD2; j_gene: TRBJ2-1; abundance: once; v_gene: TRBV10-3; CDR3nt: TGTGCCATCAGACCGGGACTAGCGGATGTGGATGAGCAGTTCTTC; CDR3aa: CAIRPGLADVDEQFF
d_gene: -; j_gene: TRBJ1-2; abundance: -; v_gene: TRBV4-3; CDR3nt: TGCGCCAGCAGCCGAAATGCGGGAATGGGCTACACCTTC; CDR3aa: CASSRNAGMGYTF
d_gene: -; j_gene: TRBJ2-3; abundance: -; v_gene: TRBV7-2; CDR3nt: TGTGCCAGCAGCTTCGATCAGCGGGTAGATACGCAGTATTTT; CDR3aa: CASSFDQRVDTQYF
d_gene: TRBD2; j_gene: TRBJ2-5; abundance: -; v_gene: TRBV5-1; CDR3nt: TGCGCCAGCAGCTTCGGGACTAGCGGACAAGAGACCCAGTACTTC; CDR3aa: CASSFGTSGQETQYF
d_gene: -; j_gene: TRBJ2-7; abundance: -; v_gene: TRBV28; CDR3nt: TGTGCCAGCATGCCCCCCAGGGTGAGTAGCGAGCAGTACTTC; CDR3aa: CASMPPRVSSEQYF
d_gene: -; j_gene: TRBJ2-1; abundance: -; v_gene: TRBV19; CDR3nt: TGTGCCACCAATCGGTGGAATGAGCAGTTCTTC; CDR3aa: CATNRWNEQFF
d_gene: -; j_gene: TRBJ2-2; abundance: -; v_gene: TRBV7-7; CDR3nt: TGTGCCAGCAGCAGAAACGCGAACACCGGGGAGCTGTTTTTT; CDR3aa: CASSRNANTGELFF
d_gene: -; j_gene: TRBJ1-1; abundance: -; v_gene: TRBV5-4; CDR3nt: TGTGCCAGCAGCTTGTCTGGGGGGGGATTGAACACTGAAGCTTTCTTT; CDR3aa: CASSLSGGGLNTEAFF
d_gene: TRBD2; j_gene: TRBJ2-1; abundance: -; v_gene: TRBV9; CDR3nt: TGTGCCAGCAGCGTAGGTAGCGGGACCAATGAGCAGTTCTTC; CDR3aa: CASSVGSGTNEQFF
d_gene: -; j_gene: TRBJ2-7; abundance: -; v_gene: TRBV28; CDR3nt: TGTGCCACCCGGACTTCTTACGAGCAGTACTTC; CDR3aa: CATRTSYEQYF
d_gene: -; j_gene: TRBJ2-1; abundance: -; v_gene: TRBV5-1; CDR3nt: TGCGCCAGCAGCCGGAGGTACAATGAGCAGTTCTTC; CDR3aa: CASSRRYNEQFF
d_gene: TRBD2; j_gene: TRBJ2-7; abundance: once; v_gene: TRBV7-9; CDR3nt: TGTGCCAGCAGCTTAGCGCGTACTAGCGCCCGGTACGAGCAGTACTTC; CDR3aa: CASSLARTSARYEQYF
d_gene: -; j_gene: TRBJ2-5; abundance: -; v_gene: TRBV11-2; CDR3nt: TGTGCCAGCAGCTTCCCAGGACAAGAGACCCAGTACTTC; CDR3aa: CASSFPGQETQYF
d_gene: -; j_gene: TRBJ2-5; abundance: -; v_gene: TRBV7-3; CDR3nt: TGTGCCAGCAGCTTATTTGGAAGCCAAGAGACCCAGTACTTC; CDR3aa: CASSLFGSQETQYF
d_gene: TRBD1; j_gene: TRBJ1-4; abundance: -; v_gene: TRBV7-2; CDR3nt: TGTGCCAGCAGCCCCGGGACAGGGGAGGAAAAACTGTTTTTT; CDR3aa: CASSPGTGEEKLFF
d_gene: -; j_gene: TRBJ1-1; abundance: few; v_gene: TRBV7-9; CDR3nt: TGTGCCAGCAGCTTAGGGGCGGTGAACACTGAAGCTTTCTTT; CDR3aa: CASSLGAVNTEAFF
d_gene: -; j_gene: TRBJ1-2; abundance: few; v_gene: TRBV6-1; CDR3nt: TGTGCCAGCAGTCGGGGGGTTGGCTATGGCTACACCTTC; CDR3aa: CASSRGVGYGYTF